The 22 T cell receptor beta chains below were found in one sample sequenced in a study of post-analysis software for immune sequencing data. Points from the study as a whole: With TRBV5-6, TRBV5-1 and TRBV20-1 included, roughly five TRBV segments were more frequent in patients than in controls.

Incorporated into the TCR beta cDNA libraries were unique molecular identifiers, which served to reduce PCR and sequencing biases. TCRdb processed the PCR reads anew with MiXCR; each CDR3 protein has one entry. The sample holds some 890,000 distinct CDR3 sequences; around 50% are singletons and the top ten take approximately 4.4%. These receptors have no identified antigens. The sample was blood. The receptors originated from a girl aged 10 to 17 with multiple sclerosis.

In its sample, this clonotype was seen a few times. V is TRBV6-1 and J is TRBJ2-5; D unclear. CDR3 length equals 15 residues. Germline V gene sequence: CDR1 MNHNS, CDR2 SASEGT. V was trimmed by 1 base and J by 0 bases, leaving 9 bases between them. The CDR3 is CASSEVSGNQETQYF. CDR3 DNA sequence: TGTGCCAGCAGTGAAGTGTCAGGTAACCAAGAGACCCAGTACTTC.

This chain connects TRBV20-1 to TRBJ2-7; 11 positions agree with TRBD2. Germline V gene data show CDR1 as DFQATT and CDR2 as SNEGSKA (reference sequence). V was clipped by 6 bases and J by 7 bases; unmatched bases: 8. The CDR3 loop spans 13 amino acids. CDR3 loop: CSAKTSGVGEQYF. The CDR3 nucleotides read TGCAGTGCAAAGACTAGCGGGGTAGGTGAGCAGTACTTC.

The chain has TRBV6-5 and TRBJ2-1, with 10 bases lining up with TRBD2. Trimming cost V 6 bases and J 0 bases; bases outside gene matches: 5. The CDR3 runs 16 residues. Germline CDR1 reads MNHEY; CDR2 reads SVGAGI. The CDR3 DNA is TGTGCCAGCAGGGCTAGCGGGGGTAGCTCCTACAATGAGCAGTTCTTC. Translating it yields CASRASGGSSYNEQFF.

The V call is TRBV20-1, the J call TRBJ1-4; weak D call: TRBD1 (5 bases). The CDR3 sequence is 14 residues long. Per germline, CDR1 DFQATT and CDR2 SNEGSKA (reference sequence). Deletions cut 1 base from V and 5 bases from J, with 11 bases between. CDR3 in amino acids: CSARGQKINEKLFF. The DNA of the CDR3 is TGCAGTGCTAGAGGACAGAAGATAAATGAAAAACTGTTTTTT.

The chain joins TRBV28 to TRBJ2-5; 8 bases align to TRBD1. This CDR3 is built from 12 residues. Germline CDR1 reads MDHEN; CDR2 reads SYDVKM. V lost 5 bases and J lost 13; bases outside the gene matches: 9. The CDR3 DNA sequence: TGTGCCAGCAGTCTAAGGGGACAGGTTCGGTACTTC. Protein product: CASSLRGQVRYF.

The chain joins TRBV3-1 to TRBJ2-7; D is undetermined. V gave up 4 bases and J gave up 4 bases, with 11 bases separating them. Germline V gene data show CDR1 as LGHDT and CDR2 as YNNKEL (reference sequence). The CDR3 spans 13 residues. The CDR3 DNA reads as TGTGCCAGCAGCCGCCTAGACGGATACGAGCAGTACTTC. Protein: CASSRLDGYEQYF.

At least ten counts were recorded for this clonotype. The V call is TRBV29-1, the J call TRBJ1-2; 9 nucleotides line up with TRBD1. Germline trimming cut 7 bases from V and 8 bases from J; bases unmatched to any gene: 8. Germline CDR1 is SQVTM and CDR2 is ANQGSEA. This CDR3 has 12 residues. CDR3 bases: TGCAGCGAAGAAACAGGGGGCAGGGGCTACACCTTC. This translates into CSEETGGRGYTF.

This chain links TRBV7-2 with TRBJ1-2, with D perhaps TRBD1 (5 bases). V was pared by 1 base and J by 4 bases, with 10 bases between. Germline V gene data show CDR1 as SGHTA and CDR2 as FQGNSA. CDR3 length: 14 residues. CDR3 nucleotide sequence: TGTGCCAGCAGCTTAGAATGGGGGATCTATGGCTACACCTTC. It specifies CASSLEWGIYGYTF. Together with reference TRBV7-2 and TRBJ1-2, the CDR3 gives the full variable domain: GAGVSQSPSNKVTEKGKDVELRCDPISGHTALYWYRQSLGQGLEFLIYFQGNSAPDKSGLPSDRFSAERTGGSVSTLTIQRTQQEDSAVYLCASSLEWGIYGYTFGSGTRLTVV.

The rearrangement uses TRBV7-9 and TRBJ2-5, with 8 positions matching TRBD1. CDR1 and CDR2 from the germline V gene are SEHNR and FQNEAQ (reference sequence). V trimming: 4 bases; J trimming: 11 bases; junction bases outside the gene matches: 12. There are 14 residues in the CDR3. The CDR3 DNA reads as TGTGCCAGCAGCTACCCGGACAGGGCGAATGAGCAGTACTTC. The encoded protein is CASSYPDRANEQYF.

The chain is built from TRBV5-1 and TRBJ1-5; 8 nucleotides match TRBD1. Trimming cost V 2 bases and J 2 bases; bases outside gene matches: 3. Germline loops: CDR1 SGHRS, CDR2 YFSETQ. The CDR3 runs to 15 residues. Here the CDR3 DNA reads TGCGCCAGCAGCTTCACAGGGGGAGGCAATCAGCCCCAGCATTTT. This sequence encodes CASSFTGGGNQPQHF.

The V gene is TRBV20-1, the J gene TRBJ1-2; no clear D. The CDR3 length is 12 residues. V lost 0 bases, J lost 13 bases, and 15 bases lay in between. Germline CDR1 is DFQATT and CDR2 is SNEGSKA (reference sequence). The CDR3 spells CSARDITSNLTF. In DNA form, the CDR3 reads TGCAGTGCTAGAGATATCACATCCAACCTCACCTTC.

The chain links TRBV20-1 to TRBJ2-1, with D possibly matching TRBD2 (6 bases). There are 14 residues in the CDR3. Germline V gene sequence: CDR1 DFQATT, CDR2 SNEGSKA (reference sequence). V lost 3 bases and J lost 5, with 14 bases in between. DNA of the CDR3: TGCAGTGCTAGTACTAGGGACTTTGACAATGAGCAGTTCTTC. Translated: CSASTRDFDNEQFF.

V gene TRBV29-1 combines with J gene TRBJ2-1; 14 nucleotides agree with TRBD2. CDR1 is SQVTM and CDR2 is ANQGSEA in the germline V gene. With 6 bases clipped from V and 5 bases from J, the junction kept 6 bases outside the gene matches. The CDR3 length is 15 residues. CDR3 residues: CSVGLAGESHNEQFF. CDR3 bases: TGCAGCGTGGGACTAGCGGGAGAATCTCACAATGAGCAGTTCTTC.

The gene calls are TRBV7-3 and TRBJ2-1, with TRBD2 matching over 8 bases. Germline V gene data show CDR1 as SGHTA and CDR2 as FQGTGA. CDR3 length: 11 residues. V was pared by 10 bases and J by 9 bases, with 5 bases of the junction left unmatched. The CDR3: CATREGREQFF. For the CDR3, the DNA is TGTGCCACCCGGGAGGGGCGTGAGCAGTTCTTC.

The chain recombines TRBV5-1 with TRBJ2-5; maybe TRBD2 (8 bases). The germline V gene encodes CDR1 SGHRS and CDR2 YFSETQ. The CDR3 length is 16 residues. V was clipped by 0 bases and J by 11 bases, with 23 bases between them. The CDR3 spells CASSLVFSGAQGEQYF. The CDR3 DNA is TGCGCCAGCAGCTTGGTCTTTAGCGGGGCTCAGGGGGAGCAGTACTTC.

The sample holds one count of this clonotype. The gene calls are TRBV11-2 and TRBJ2-7; weak D call: TRBD2 (5 bases). The CDR3 has 14 residues. Deletions cut 5 bases from V and 5 bases from J, with 16 bases between. CDR1 and CDR2 (germline): SGHAT, FQNNGV. The CDR3: CASSPAALTDEQYF. CDR3 sequence (DNA): TGTGCCAGCAGCCCAGCGGCCCTCACGGACGAGCAGTACTTC.

Concerning this clonotype itself: The junction and the germline gene differ at one end; a read error may be behind it. This chain uses TRBV7-6 with TRBJ1-1, with D unresolved. The CDR3 sequence is 14 residues long. From germline, CDR1 is SGHVS and CDR2 FNYEAQ. In DNA form, the CDR3 reads TGTGCCAGCAGCTTATCGGGCGTGAACACTGAAACTTTCTTT. Translating gives CASSLSGVNTETFF.

This clonotype turned up a few times. The chain recombines TRBV5-1 with TRBJ2-3; D gene unclear. Germline loops: CDR1 SGHRS, CDR2 YFSETQ. Trimming removed 0 bases from V and 0 bases from J, with 8 bases in between. This CDR3 has 15 amino acids. CDR3 amino acids: CASSLEVDSTDTQYF. In nucleotides, the CDR3 is TGCGCCAGCAGCTTGGAAGTCGACAGCACAGATACGCAGTATTTT.

This clonotype was observed a single time. This CDR3 is CASSLRGAGQPQHF. The CDR3, as DNA: TGTGCCAGCAGCTTACGGGGGGCGGGTCAGCCCCAGCATTTT. The rearrangement joins TRBV5-5 to TRBJ1-5, with D perhaps TRBD1 (6 bases). Germline V CDR1 and CDR2: SGHKS, YYEKEE (reference sequence). V was trimmed by 2 bases and J by 6 bases, leaving 12 bases between them. The CDR3 has 14 residues.

There are a few counts of this clonotype. The chain links TRBV9 to TRBJ2-3, with D uncertain. There are 16 residues in the CDR3. V gave up 6 bases and J gave up 1 base, with 18 bases separating them. Germline loops: CDR1 SGDLS, CDR2 YYNGEE. CDR3 protein: CASNPQGFPGTDTQYF. In DNA, the CDR3 is TGTGCCAGCAACCCTCAAGGGTTTCCTGGCACAGATACGCAGTATTTT. Filled out from reference TRBV9 and TRBJ2-3, the complete variable domain reads DSGVTQTPKHLITATGQRVTLRCSPRSGDLSVYWYQQSLDQGLQFLIQYYNGEERAKGNILERFSAQQFPDLHSELNLSSLELGDSALYFCASNPQGFPGTDTQYFGPGTRLTVL.

The genes are TRBV18 and TRBJ2-3, with D unclear. This CDR3 has 14 amino acids. Germline loops: CDR1 KGHSH, CDR2 LQKENI. The germline V and J ends were trimmed by 3 bases and 10 bases, with 17 bases remaining between them. CDR3 sequence: CASSPLSLDVAQYF. CDR3 bases: TGTGCCAGCTCACCCTTATCTCTCGATGTAGCGCAGTATTTT.

This clonotype was seen a few times. The V gene is TRBV5-1, the J gene TRBJ2-3; 7 positions agree with TRBD2. The V and J ends lost 0 bases and 2 bases, in that order; junction bases with no gene match: 6. Germline CDR1 and CDR2: SGHRS and YFSETQ. The CDR3 runs 16 residues. The CDR3 DNA follows: TGCGCCAGCAGCTTGGCCGCTAGCGGTAACACAGATACGCAGTATTTT. It is translated as CASSLAASGNTDTQYF.